The rows below give T cell receptor beta chains drawn from one sample of a study of tumor-infiltrating lymphocytes in primary liver carcinoma. TCRdb re-derived calls from the multiplex PCR reads in MiXCR, one entry per CDR3 protein. This sample carries about 180,000 distinct CDR3 sequences, less than 65% of them seen once, and the ten largest clones take around three quarters. The specimen was peripheral blood. The receptor source for this set is a middle-aged man with primary liver carcinoma and hepatitis B virus infection. Both conserved end residues are part of each CDR3. A D gene is named only where the DNA matches it firmly. Clone size is given for some rows only: seen once, a few or many times, or a class if the clone is expanded.

>-|TRBJ2-5|TRBV11-2|-
CASSLVSDENRYF
TGTGCCAGCAGCTTAGTCTCCGACGAGAATAGGTACTTC
>-|TRBJ2-7|TRBV4-1|-
CASSQDRRGAYEQYF
TGCGCCAGCAGCCAAGATAGGAGGGGCGCCTACGAGCAGTACTTC
>once|TRBJ2-7|TRBV5-1|TRBD2
CASSRSGTYEQYF
TGCGCCAGCAGCCGTAGCGGGACCTACGAGCAGTACTTC
>-|TRBJ2-7|TRBV29-1|-
CSVPQGFTYEQYF
TGCAGCGTTCCGCAGGGGTTCACCTACGAGCAGTACTTC
>-|TRBJ2-3|TRBV10-1|-
CASSERDTQYF
TGCGCCAGCAGTGAGAGGGATACGCAGTATTTT
>-|TRBJ1-4|TRBV19|-
CASNPRATNEKLFF
TGTGCCAGTAATCCTCGGGCAACTAATGAAAAACTGTTTTTT
>many|TRBJ2-5|TRBV11-2|-
CASSSGSGETQYF
TGTGCCAGCAGCTCCGGATCTGGGGAGACCCAGTACTTC
>-|TRBJ1-2|TRBV6-5|-
CTSSYNYSPYGFGYTF
TGTACCAGCAGTTATAATTACTCCCCCTACGGGTTTGGCTACACCTTC
>-|TRBJ2-1|TRBV7-8|-
CASSLDRLYNEQFF
TGTGCCAGCAGCTTAGACAGACTCTACAATGAGCAGTTCTTC
>-|TRBJ2-5|TRBV11-2|-
CAGSLDVEETQYF
TGTGCCGGCAGCTTAGACGTGGAGGAGACCCAGTACTTC
>-|TRBJ2-3|TRBV29-1|TRBD2
CGVENRRGIAGVGTDTQYF
TGCGGCGTTGAAAATCGGCGGGGGATAGCGGGAGTTGGCACAGATACACAGTATTTT
>few|TRBJ2-3|TRBV12-3/TRBV12-4|-
CASSLRGTTDTQYF
TGTGCCAGCAGTTTAAGGGGGACCACAGATACGCAGTATTTT
>-|TRBJ2-3|TRBV6-6|TRBD2
CATRTSDADTQYF
TGTGCCACCCGGACTAGCGATGCAGATACGCAGTATTTT
>-|TRBJ2-1|TRBV11-3|TRBD2
CAGSLGGSGTSGNEQFF
TGTGCCGGCAGCTTGGGGGGTTCCGGGACTAGCGGCAATGAGCAGTTCTTC
>-|TRBJ2-3|TRBV7-9|-
CASSLSQGTDTQYF
TGTGCCAGCAGCTTAAGTCAGGGTACCGATACGCAGTATTTT
>-|TRBJ2-5|TRBV4-1|-
CASSLPRDAEETQYF
TGCGCCAGCAGCCTTCCCCGGGACGCTGAAGAGACCCAGTACTTC
>-|TRBJ2-7|TRBV4-1|-
CASSRRIRQDTYEQYF
TGCGCCAGCAGCCGAAGAATTCGACAGGATACCTACGAGCAGTACTTC
>-|TRBJ2-1|TRBV11-2|TRBD2
CVSSLIRTSGDNEQFF
TGTGTCAGCAGCCTCATCCGGACTAGCGGGGACAATGAGCAGTTCTTC
>-|TRBJ2-7|TRBV29-1|-
CSVREAGSYEQYF
TGCAGCGTTCGGGAAGCGGGCTCCTACGAGCAGTACTTC
>-|TRBJ2-2|TRBV28|-
CVSSLTETGELFF
TGTGTCAGCAGCCTGACAGAGACCGGGGAGCTGTTTTTT
>-|TRBJ2-3|TRBV11-1|TRBD2
CASSLDGRPHDTHYF
TGTGCTAGCAGCTTAGACGGGAGGCCTCACGATACGCACTATTTT
>-|TRBJ2-7|TRBV4-1|-
CASSQDAQRPYERYF
TGCGCCAGCAGCCAAGACGCCCAACGACCATACGAGCGGTACTTC
>few|TRBJ2-6|TRBV5-6|-
CASSLDDYLAGASVLTF
TGTGCCAGCAGCTTGGACGACTACCTGGCCGGGGCCAGCGTCCTTACTTTC
>once|TRBJ2-3|TRBV12-3/TRBV12-4|TRBD1
CASSKTGATQPQYF
TGTGCCAGCAGCAAGACAGGGGCAACTCAGCCCCAGTATTTT
>-|TRBJ1-2|TRBV6-5|-
CVSSSGGYGYTF
TGTGTCAGTAGCTCGGGCGGCTATGGCTACACCTTC
>-|TRBJ2-7|TRBV10-3|-
CAISSDKSYEQYF
TGTGCCATCAGTTCGGACAAATCCTACGAGCAGTACTTC
>-|TRBJ2-1|TRBV5-4|-
CASRHYRDAGREQFF
TGTGCCAGCAGACACTACCGGGACGCCGGGCGTGAGCAGTTCTTC
>-|TRBJ1-1|TRBV4-1|-
CARSPQTGMNTEAFF
TGCGCCAGAAGCCCTCAAACTGGCATGAACACTGAAGCTTTCTTT
>few|TRBJ2-3|TRBV4-2|-
CASSQDLLGEWADTQYF
TGTGCCAGCAGCCAAGATTTGTTAGGGGAGTGGGCAGATACGCAGTATTTT
>-|TRBJ2-1|TRBV4-1|-
CASSQESLEGAEQFF
TGCGCCAGCAGCCAAGAATCACTAGAGGGAGCTGAGCAGTTCTTC
>-|TRBJ1-3|TRBV6-6|-
CASSGTESVNTIYF
TGTGCCAGCAGTGGGACTGAATCTGTAAACACCATATATTTT
>-|TRBJ2-1|TRBV11-2|TRBD2
CASSGQGRESGVRYNELFF
TGTGCCAGCAGCGGCCAAGGGCGGGAGAGCGGAGTTAGGTACAATGAGCTGTTCTTC
>few|TRBJ2-3|TRBV29-1|-
CSVGFSIAATDTQYF
TGCAGCGTGGGCTTTTCGATAGCGGCGACAGATACGCAGTATTTT
>many|TRBJ2-1|TRBV12-3/TRBV12-4|TRBD2
CASIGLAGLGEQFF
TGTGCCAGCATTGGACTAGCGGGGCTTGGTGAGCAGTTCTTC
>-|TRBJ2-1|TRBV20-1|TRBD2
CSAPRTSGDYNEQFF
TGCAGTGCTCCTCGGACTAGCGGGGACTACAATGAGCAGTTCTTC
>-|TRBJ1-2|TRBV6-5|-
CASSSQRPVCGYTF
TGTGCCAGCAGTAGTCAACGGCCTGTGTGTGGCTACACCTTC
>-|TRBJ2-1|TRBV4-1|-
CASSQGAGSGSYNEQFF
TGCGCCAGCAGCCAAGGGGCGGGGTCAGGCTCCTACAATGAGCAGTTCTTC
>-|TRBJ1-2|TRBV11-2|-
CAGSLGRQSYGYTF
TGTGCCGGCAGCTTAGGTCGACAGAGCTATGGCTACACCTTC
>-|TRBJ1-1|TRBV12-3/TRBV12-4|-
CASSLAGTNTEAFF
TGTGCCAGCAGTTTGGCAGGGACGAACACTGAGGCTTTCTTT
>few|TRBJ2-7|TRBV6-5|TRBD1
CASSLGQGVDEQYF
TGTGCCAGCAGTCTGGGACAGGGGGTTGACGAGCAGTACTTC
>-|TRBJ2-3|TRBV12-3/TRBV12-4|-
CVSLSTDTQYF
TGTGTCAGCCTTAGCACAGATACGCAGTATTTT
>-|TRBJ1-6|TRBV6-6|-
CASSYDHNSPLLF
TGTGCCAGCAGTTACGACCATAATTCACCCCTCCTCTTT
>few|TRBJ2-3|TRBV6-1|TRBD2
CASSEPASGTYSTDTQYF
TGTGCCAGCAGTGAACCTGCTAGCGGGACGTATAGCACAGATACACAGTATTTT
>-|TRBJ2-7|TRBV6-2/TRBV6-3|TRBD2
CASRLAGVYEQYF
TGTGCCAGCAGACTAGCGGGAGTCTACGAGCAGTACTTC
>-|TRBJ2-3|TRBV4-2|-
CASSPSVDTDMQYF
TGTGCCAGCAGCCCTAGCGTTGACACAGATATGCAGTATTTT
>few|TRBJ2-7|TRBV4-2|-
CASSPEYRGYEQYF
TGTGCAAGCAGCCCGGAGTATAGGGGCTACGAGCAGTACTTC
>-|TRBJ2-1|TRBV29-1|-
CSVPLPLSDEQFF
TGTAGCGTTCCACTGCCCCTGAGCGATGAGCAGTTCTTC
>-|TRBJ1-2|TRBV12-3/TRBV12-4|-
CASIRSSGANYGYTF
TGTGCCAGCATACGGTCATCGGGGGCCAACTATGGCTACACCTTC
>-|TRBJ2-1|TRBV4-2|-
CASSQEGPGHHEQFF
TGTGCCAGCAGCCAGGAGGGGCCAGGGCACCATGAGCAGTTCTTC
>few|TRBJ2-1|TRBV12-3/TRBV12-4|-
CASRGPYNEQFF
TGTGCCAGCAGAGGACCCTACAATGAGCAGTTCTTC
>many|TRBJ1-1|TRBV11-2|-
CASSLLPLPGGSEAFF
TGTGCCAGCAGCTTACTCCCCCTCCCGGGGGGAAGTGAAGCTTTCTTT
>-|TRBJ1-1|TRBV10-3|-
CAISNYGAENTEAFF
TGTGCCATCAGTAATTACGGGGCAGAGAACACTGAAGCTTTCTTT
>-|TRBJ2-7|TRBV11-2|TRBD2
CASSWGLEVHEKYF
TGTGCAAGCAGCTGGGGACTAGAGGTCCACGAGAAGTACTTC
>many|TRBJ2-3|TRBV11-2|-
CASSGGQKGYTDTQYF
TGTGCCAGCAGCGGAGGGCAAAAAGGATACACAGATACGCAGTATTTT
>few|TRBJ2-2|TRBV28|-
CASTKDLNTGELFF
TGTGCCAGCACCAAGGACCTCAACACCGGGGAGCTGTTTTTT
>few|TRBJ2-1|TRBV10-1|TRBD2
CASSHPAGGRNEQFF
TGCGCCAGCAGCCATCCAGCGGGAGGGCGGAATGAGCAGTTCTTC